The source of this T cell receptor beta chain is a study of blood T cell repertoires in COVID-19. Trimming pared 2 bases from V and 9 bases from J, leaving 10 bases between. The length of the CDR3 is 12 residues. Germline V lookup: CDR1 LNHDA, CDR2 SQIVND (reference sequence). Participants were aged about 18 to 89 years from some 24 US areas. Libraries were prepared by immunoSEQ multiplex PCR; TCRdb keeps only in-frame clonotypes and omits some of them. This sample yields fewer than 350,000 clones, of which approximately 91% are seen a single time; about 5% belongs to the top ten. This receptor was taken from a man between 60 and 70 years old who had recovered from COVID-19. The J gene is TRBJ1-1, the V gene TRBV19; D gene unclear. The source material was PBMCs or T cells enriched from blood (not recorded which). The CDR3 spells CASSIRGTQAFF. The CDR3 DNA reads TGTGCCAGTAGTATACGGGGAACTCAAGCTTTCTTT.